Listed here are 6 T cell receptor beta chains from one sample, sequenced in a study of cytomegalovirus exposure and HLA in healthy donors. The PCR contained 60 Vbeta and 13 Jbeta primers. Clones were sequenced by immunoSEQ multiplex PCR, and TCRdb holds only the in-frame ones, with some missing. The sample records fewer than 200,000 clones, approximately 79% being singletons. The sequencing input was PBMCs. All receptors come from a male donor in good health and CMV-seronegative.

V gene TRBV6-1 combines with J gene TRBJ1-2; D not resolved. This CDR3 is built from 15 residues. CDR1 is MNHNS and CDR2 is SASEGT in the germline V gene. V dropped 2 bases and J dropped 7 bases, with 17 bases sitting between them. CDR3: CASSERPAGGGGYTF. The CDR3 DNA follows: TGTGCCAGCAGTGAAAGGCCGGCGGGAGGCGGTGGCTACACCTTC.

The V and J genes are TRBV5-1 and TRBJ2-5; no reliable D call. V lost 4 bases to trimming and J lost 3 bases, with 16 bases between them. The CDR3 has 15 amino acids. CDR1 is SGHRS and CDR2 is YFSETQ in the germline V gene. CDR3 sequence reads: CASSLGSPVKETQYF. CDR3 DNA: TGCGCCAGCAGCCTGGGATCCCCAGTAAAAGAGACCCAGTACTTC.

This chain joins TRBV14 and TRBJ2-2, with unresolved D. The V gene's germline CDR1 is SGHDN and CDR2 FVKESK. V was shortened by 1 base and J by 4 bases, with 7 bases between the two germline ends. This CDR3 is 14 amino acids long. CDR3 coding DNA: TGTGCCAGCAGCCAAGTAATCGGCACCGGGGAGCTGTTTTTT. Encoded protein: CASSQVIGTGELFF.

This clone was seen a single time. At one boundary the junction diverges from the germline segment, which might be a read error. This chain links TRBV6-1 with TRBJ2-7; D not certain. The CDR3 loop spans 13 amino acids. Germline lookup yields CDR1 MNHNS and CDR2 SASEGT. Here the CDR3 reads CASSEAWLYEQYF. The CDR3 nucleotides are TGTGCCAGCAGCGAAGCGTGGCTCTACGAGCAGTACTTC.

This clone was counted only a few times. V and J are TRBV5-6 and TRBJ2-2; D is possibly TRBD2 (6 bases). This CDR3 region has 15 residues. Germline loops: CDR1 SGHDT, CDR2 YYEEEE. Trimming removed 0 bases from V and 1 base from J, with 7 bases in between. Written as DNA, the CDR3 is TGTGCCAGCAGCTTGGCCGGGGGGAACACCGGGGAGCTGTTTTTT. Residues: CASSLAGGNTGELFF.

The gene calls are TRBV4-3 and TRBJ1-6, with 8 nucleotides matching TRBD1. Germline CDR1 reads LGHNA; CDR2 reads YSLEER. V was pared by 3 bases and J by 10 bases, with 5 bases of the junction left unmatched. The CDR3 has 14 residues. The CDR3 DNA sequence: TGCGCCAGCAGCCAGACAGGGGTAGGATCACCCCTCCACTTT. Translating it yields CASSQTGVGSPLHF.